This TCR beta chain was recorded in a study of shared clonotypes between healthy human individuals. The CDR3 has 14 residues. CDR1 is MGHDK, CDR2 SYGVNS, per germline. V lost 7 bases and J lost 2; bases outside the gene matches: 4. The data were produced by immunoSEQ multiplex PCR, yet TCRdb's version contains in-frame clones alone and is incomplete. The table lists millions of clones, about 95% of them singletons. The V and J genes are TRBV25-1 and TRBJ1-1, with 10 bases aligning to TRBD1. Sequencing was carried out using naive CD4+ T cells sorted from blood. Subset given: CD45RA+ positively selected. This sequence was found in a man aged 18 to 35 in good health. CDR3 loop: CASKLTGGNTEAFF. Written as DNA, the CDR3 is TGTGCCAGCAAGCTGACAGGGGGCAACACTGAAGCTTTCTTT.